A single sample gave rise to the 30 T cell receptor beta chains below, sequenced in a study of shared clonotypes between healthy human individuals. CD45RO-negative cells were positively selected for CCR7, leaving out terminally differentiated effector memory CD45RA+ cells. Sequencing used immunoSEQ multiplex PCR; TCRdb keeps in-frame clones, though not all of them. The sample lists 550,000 to 600,000 clones, 98% occurring once. The sequencing sample was made of naive CD8+ T cells sorted from blood. The receptors were sampled from a man aged 25 to 45 in good health.

The CDR3 DNA reads as TGTGCCAGCAGCTTGGTCGGCGGGGGGGAAATGAATACGCAGTATTTT. It encodes CASSLVGGGEMNTQYF. The chain combines TRBV11-2 with TRBJ2-3; TRBD2 matches 9 bases. The CDR3 is 16 amino acids. The ends lost 3 bases at V and 7 bases at J; junction bases unmatched: 11. Germline V gives CDR1 SGHAT, CDR2 FQNNGV.

CDR3 sequence: CASSYRQESSYNEQFF. DNA for the CDR3: TGCGCCAGCAGTTATAGACAGGAAAGCTCCTACAATGAGCAGTTCTTC. The gene calls are TRBV5-1 and TRBJ2-1; tentative D call: TRBD1 (6 bases). The CDR3 runs to 16 residues. Trimming shortened V by 5 bases and J by 0 bases, and 15 bases separated the two germline ends. Germline loops: CDR1 SGHRS, CDR2 YFSETQ.

This chain joins TRBV30 and TRBJ1-3, with D unresolved. Germline-derived CDR1 and CDR2 are GTSNPN and SVGIG (reference sequence). V was trimmed by 4 bases and J by 1 base, leaving 2 bases between them. The CDR3 extends over 11 amino acids. The CDR3 DNA follows: TGTGCCTGGACATCTGGAAACACCATATATTTT. Its protein is CAWTSGNTIYF.

J is TRBJ2-7 and V is TRBV5-1; tentative D call: TRBD1 (6 bases). With 3 bases removed from V and 4 bases from J, the gap between germline ends came to 8 bases. Germline lookup yields CDR1 SGHRS and CDR2 YFSETQ. The CDR3 is 12 residues long. In DNA form, the CDR3 reads TGCGCCAGCAGCTATGGGACATACGAGCAGTACTTC. Amino acid sequence: CASSYGTYEQYF.

This sequence joins TRBV4-2 and TRBJ2-7; D may match TRBD1 or TRBD2 (5 bases each). CDR1 is LGHNA, CDR2 YNFKEQ, per germline. Deletions cut 4 bases from V and 0 bases from J, with 16 bases between. This CDR3 spans 16 amino acids. The DNA of the CDR3 is TGTGCCAGCAGCCGGAAGGGTCGGGACCCCTCCTACGAGCAGTACTTC. This translates into CASSRKGRDPSYEQYF.

On this clone: Other nucleotide sequences in the sample specify the same CDR3. The chain couples TRBV11-2 to TRBJ2-2; unclear D gene. Trimming pared 4 bases from V and 1 base from J, leaving 7 bases between. This CDR3 comprises 14 residues. Germline lookup yields CDR1 SGHAT and CDR2 FQNNGV. The CDR3 bases are TGTGCCAGCAGCTCGCGAGGGAACACCGGGGAGCTGTTTTTT. It specifies CASSSRGNTGELFF.

As regards this clone: At the DNA level, this CDR3 is encoded by other sequences in the same sample as well. The chain carries TRBV27 and TRBJ2-3; unclear D gene. V lost 3 bases, J lost 3 bases, and 4 bases lay in between. Germline CDR1 is MNHEY and CDR2 is SMNVEV (reference sequence). The CDR3 extends over 12 amino acids. CDR3 residues: CASSLRTDTQYF. The DNA of the CDR3 is TGTGCCAGCAGTTTGAGGACAGATACGCAGTATTTT.

The CDR3 DNA is TGCGCCAGCAGTGATCCCACGTCGACATACAATGAAAAACTGTTTTTT. Amino acids: CASSDPTSTYNEKLFF. The J gene is TRBJ1-4, the V gene TRBV10-2; D call uncertain. Germline CDR1 reads WSHSY; CDR2 reads SAAADI. The CDR3 has 16 residues. V was shortened by 3 bases and J by 5 bases, with 16 bases between the two germline ends.

The chain joins TRBV11-2 to TRBJ2-7, with D possibly being TRBD2 (5 bases). The CDR3 is 14 residues long. Trimming cost V 3 bases and J 3 bases, with 12 bases left between them. Germline V gene sequence: CDR1 SGHAT, CDR2 FQNNGV. This CDR3 is CASSFTGVYYEQYF. The CDR3 region has the DNA TGTGCCAGCAGCTTTACCGGGGTCTACTACGAGCAGTACTTC. Looking up the rest from reference TRBV11-2 and TRBJ2-7 gives the full variable domain: EAGVAQSPRYKIIEKRQSVAFWCNPISGHATLYWYQQILGQGPKLLIQFQNNGVVDDSQLPKDRFSAERLKGVDSTLKIQPAKLEDSAVYLCASSFTGVYYEQYFGPGTRLTVT.

CDR3 amino acids: CASSLSPGLSYEQYF. The CDR3 nucleotides read TGTGCCAGCAGCTTATCCCCAGGGCTCTCCTACGAGCAGTACTTC. V gene TRBV7-2 combines with J gene TRBJ2-7; weak D call: TRBD1 (5 bases). Per the germline V gene, CDR1 is SGHTA and CDR2 is FQGNSA. The CDR3 runs 15 residues. V lost 2 bases, J lost 0 bases, and 11 bases lay in between.

This chain uses TRBV27 with TRBJ2-7; D gene unclear. V lost 3 bases and J 0 bases, leaving 12 bases between the germline ends. CDR1 is MNHEY and CDR2 is SMNVEV in the germline V gene (reference sequence). The CDR3 has 15 residues. The CDR3 sequence: CASSFGRGSSYEQYF. For the CDR3, the DNA is TGTGCCAGCAGTTTCGGGCGAGGCAGCTCCTACGAGCAGTACTTC.

V gene TRBV27 combines with J gene TRBJ2-3; 7 bases agree with TRBD2. The CDR3 runs 17 residues. The J segment lost 2 bases and the V segment lost 5 bases, leaving 13 bases of the junction unmatched. In germline, CDR1 is MNHEY, CDR2 SMNVEV (reference sequence). The CDR3, as DNA: TGTGCCAGCAGTACCTACTCTAGCGGCTGGACCACAGATACGCAGTATTTT. Its translation: CASSTYSSGWTTDTQYF.

The V gene is TRBV5-1, the J gene TRBJ2-5; TRBD2 is a possible D gene (6 bases). The CDR3 totals 15 residues. V was clipped by 3 bases and J by 6 bases, with 18 bases between them. Germline assignment: CDR1 SGHRS and CDR2 YFSETQ. CDR3 sequence reads: CASSSAGRGTKTQYF. The CDR3 DNA sequence: TGCGCCAGCAGCTCGGCTGGCCGGGGGACCAAGACCCAGTACTTC.

The rearrangement uses TRBV2 and TRBJ2-1, with 8 positions matching TRBD2. The germline CDR1 and CDR2 sequences are SNHLY and FYNNEI. The CDR3 length is 15 residues. The J segment lost 6 bases and the V segment lost 1 base, leaving 5 bases of the junction unmatched. CDR3 coding DNA: TGTGCCAGCAGTGAAGTACTAGCGGATCTCAATGAGCAGTTCTTC. It encodes CASSEVLADLNEQFF.

CDR3 sequence reads: CASSPPAGTGWGEQFF. The CDR3, as DNA: TGTGCCAGCTCACCACCGGCCGGGACAGGGTGGGGTGAGCAGTTCTTC. The chain uses TRBV18 and TRBJ2-1, with 9 bases aligning to TRBD1. The length of the CDR3 is 16 residues. Germline-derived CDR1 and CDR2 are KGHSH and LQKENI. With V trimmed by 0 bases and J by 9 bases, 9 bases remained unmatched.

The rearrangement joins TRBV7-6 to TRBJ2-7; 7 positions match TRBD1. CDR1 is SGHVS and CDR2 is FNYEAQ in the germline V gene. CDR3 size: 14 residues. J was trimmed by 3 bases and V by 4 bases; bases with no gene match: 6. The CDR3 nucleotides are TGTGCCAGCAGCTCCCGGGACAGAAACTACGAGCAGTACTTC. Residues: CASSSRDRNYEQYF.

The J gene is TRBJ1-1, the V gene TRBV7-9; tentatively, D is TRBD1 (5 bases). Trimming took off 6 bases at V and 1 base at J, with 15 bases between the two ends. CDR1 and CDR2 from the germline V gene are SEHNR and FQNEAQ (reference sequence). The CDR3 consists of 15 residues. The CDR3 spells CASREQGWKNTEAFF. The CDR3 region has the DNA TGTGCCAGCAGAGAGCAGGGATGGAAGAACACTGAAGCTTTCTTT.

The rearrangement joins TRBV6-5 to TRBJ2-7, with TRBD1 identical over 7 bases. The CDR3 runs to 14 residues. V lost 5 bases and J lost 1; bases outside the gene matches: 5. In germline, CDR1 is MNHEY, CDR2 SVGAGI. CDR3 residues: CASSPMTGSYEQYF. The CDR3 DNA follows: TGTGCCAGCAGTCCTATGACAGGGTCCTACGAGCAGTACTTC.

About this clone itself: Other DNA sequences in this specimen translate into the identical CDR3. The J gene is TRBJ2-5, the V gene TRBV5-6, with D possibly being TRBD1 (5 bases). Germline loops: CDR1 SGHDT, CDR2 YYEEEE. The CDR3 covers 13 residues. V dropped 0 bases and J dropped 3 bases, with 6 bases sitting between them. For the CDR3, the DNA is TGTGCCAGCAGCTTGGGGGGCAAAGAGACCCAGTACTTC. This codes for CASSLGGKETQYF.

The chain recombines TRBV6-5 with TRBJ1-2; no clear D. V lost 10 bases and J 2 bases, leaving 17 bases between the germline ends. The CDR3 covers 14 residues. CDR1 MNHEY and CDR2 SVGAGI come from the germline V gene. The CDR3 nucleotides are TGTGCCACACTGAACTTGTGGGCGAACTATGGCTACACCTTC. Amino acid sequence: CATLNLWANYGYTF.

The V gene is TRBV7-9, the J gene TRBJ2-7; possibly TRBD2 for D (5 bases). The V gene's germline CDR1 is SEHNR and CDR2 FQNEAQ (reference sequence). The CDR3 has 19 amino acids. Trimming cost V 2 bases and J 0 bases, with 23 bases left between them. CDR3 residues: CASSLKVGTDGELSYEQYF. The CDR3 DNA is TGTGCCAGCAGCTTAAAGGTGGGCACAGATGGGGAGCTCTCCTACGAGCAGTACTTC.

V and J are TRBV11-2 and TRBJ2-7, with a possible D match to TRBD2 (5 bases). The CDR3 extends over 15 amino acids. V dropped 0 bases and J dropped 12 bases, with 21 bases sitting between them. Germline CDR1 reads SGHAT; CDR2 reads FQNNGV. The CDR3 region is CASSLDPGLVSYVYF. The CDR3 DNA is TGTGCCAGCAGCTTAGACCCGGGGTTGGTCTCCTACGTGTACTTC.

The chain has TRBV5-6 and TRBJ1-5; no firm D call. The CDR3 runs to 14 residues. Between the trimmed V and J ends, which lost 3 bases and 11 bases, there was a span of 18 bases. The germline CDR1 and CDR2 sequences are SGHDT and YYEEEE. DNA of the CDR3: TGTGCCAGCAGCTCTGGGGTTTTGGGGTCGGCCCAGCATTTT. Its translation is CASSSGVLGSAQHF. Together with reference TRBV5-6 and TRBJ1-5, the CDR3 gives the full variable domain: DAGVTQSPTHLIKTRGQQVTLRCSPKSGHDTVSWYQQALGQGPQFIFQYYEEEERQRGNFPDRFSGHQFPNYSSELNVNALLLGDSALYLCASSSGVLGSAQHFGDGTRLSIL.

This rearrangement joins TRBV13 to TRBJ2-7; tentatively, D is TRBD1 (6 bases). Germline-derived CDR1 and CDR2 are PRHDT and FYEKMQ (reference sequence). Trimming took 1 base from V and 4 from J, leaving 11 bases between them. The CDR3 has 14 amino acids. The CDR3 spells CASSLEDRSYEQYF. The CDR3 DNA is TGTGCCAGCAGCTTAGAGGACAGATCGTACGAGCAGTACTTC.

CDR3 sequence reads: CASSSSTGKAQYF. CDR3 DNA sequence: TGTGCCAGCAGTTCCTCGACGGGGAAGGCCCAGTACTTC. The V gene is TRBV27, the J gene TRBJ2-5; D is possibly TRBD2 (5 bases). Between the trimmed V and J ends, which lost 4 bases and 9 bases, there was a span of 15 bases. The germline CDR1 and CDR2 sequences are MNHEY and SMNVEV (reference sequence). The CDR3 has 13 amino acids.

This chain uses TRBV7-7 with TRBJ2-5; D ambiguous. Trimming removed 3 bases from V and 3 bases from J, with 11 bases in between. The CDR3 contains 14 residues. Germline CDR1 is SSHAT and CDR2 is FNYEAQ (reference sequence). CDR3 protein: CASSFKDSKETQYF. CDR3 nucleotides: TGTGCCAGCAGCTTTAAAGACTCGAAAGAGACCCAGTACTTC.

The CDR3 DNA sequence: TGTGCCAGCAGCCTCTGGGACTGGAACTACGAGCAGTACTTC. Translated: CASSLWDWNYEQYF. This chain connects TRBV7-9 to TRBJ2-7, with D maybe TRBD2 (6 bases). V shed 5 bases and J shed 3 bases, with 14 bases lying between them. This CDR3 comprises 14 residues. The germline V gene has CDR1 SEHNR and CDR2 FQNEAQ (reference sequence).

The J gene is TRBJ1-2, the V gene TRBV2, with a possible D match to TRBD1 (5 bases). Looked up from germline, CDR1 is SNHLY and CDR2 is FYNNEI. There are 17 residues in the CDR3. V was pared by 3 bases and J by 4 bases, with 21 bases between. The CDR3 loop is CASSDVGVGEIFYGYTF. CDR3 nucleotides: TGTGCCAGCAGTGATGTTGGTGTAGGGGAGATCTTCTATGGCTACACCTTC.

V is TRBV15 and J is TRBJ2-7; D gene ambiguous. Per the germline V gene, CDR1 is LNHNV and CDR2 is YYDKDF (reference sequence). V was trimmed by 1 base and J by 5 bases, leaving 15 bases between them. The CDR3 is made up of 15 amino acids. CDR3 DNA: TGTGCCACCAGCAGAGGGGCGACGGGCGCCCACGAGCAGTACTTC. Encoded protein: CATSRGATGAHEQYF.

The genes are TRBV7-8 and TRBJ1-1; D is possibly TRBD1 (6 bases). Germline V gene sequence: CDR1 SGHVS, CDR2 FQNEAQ. Trimming pared 5 bases from V and 4 bases from J, leaving 11 bases between. CDR3 length: 13 residues. The CDR3 spells CASSPGVGTEAFF. In DNA, the CDR3 is TGTGCCAGCAGCCCAGGGGTAGGCACTGAAGCTTTCTTT.